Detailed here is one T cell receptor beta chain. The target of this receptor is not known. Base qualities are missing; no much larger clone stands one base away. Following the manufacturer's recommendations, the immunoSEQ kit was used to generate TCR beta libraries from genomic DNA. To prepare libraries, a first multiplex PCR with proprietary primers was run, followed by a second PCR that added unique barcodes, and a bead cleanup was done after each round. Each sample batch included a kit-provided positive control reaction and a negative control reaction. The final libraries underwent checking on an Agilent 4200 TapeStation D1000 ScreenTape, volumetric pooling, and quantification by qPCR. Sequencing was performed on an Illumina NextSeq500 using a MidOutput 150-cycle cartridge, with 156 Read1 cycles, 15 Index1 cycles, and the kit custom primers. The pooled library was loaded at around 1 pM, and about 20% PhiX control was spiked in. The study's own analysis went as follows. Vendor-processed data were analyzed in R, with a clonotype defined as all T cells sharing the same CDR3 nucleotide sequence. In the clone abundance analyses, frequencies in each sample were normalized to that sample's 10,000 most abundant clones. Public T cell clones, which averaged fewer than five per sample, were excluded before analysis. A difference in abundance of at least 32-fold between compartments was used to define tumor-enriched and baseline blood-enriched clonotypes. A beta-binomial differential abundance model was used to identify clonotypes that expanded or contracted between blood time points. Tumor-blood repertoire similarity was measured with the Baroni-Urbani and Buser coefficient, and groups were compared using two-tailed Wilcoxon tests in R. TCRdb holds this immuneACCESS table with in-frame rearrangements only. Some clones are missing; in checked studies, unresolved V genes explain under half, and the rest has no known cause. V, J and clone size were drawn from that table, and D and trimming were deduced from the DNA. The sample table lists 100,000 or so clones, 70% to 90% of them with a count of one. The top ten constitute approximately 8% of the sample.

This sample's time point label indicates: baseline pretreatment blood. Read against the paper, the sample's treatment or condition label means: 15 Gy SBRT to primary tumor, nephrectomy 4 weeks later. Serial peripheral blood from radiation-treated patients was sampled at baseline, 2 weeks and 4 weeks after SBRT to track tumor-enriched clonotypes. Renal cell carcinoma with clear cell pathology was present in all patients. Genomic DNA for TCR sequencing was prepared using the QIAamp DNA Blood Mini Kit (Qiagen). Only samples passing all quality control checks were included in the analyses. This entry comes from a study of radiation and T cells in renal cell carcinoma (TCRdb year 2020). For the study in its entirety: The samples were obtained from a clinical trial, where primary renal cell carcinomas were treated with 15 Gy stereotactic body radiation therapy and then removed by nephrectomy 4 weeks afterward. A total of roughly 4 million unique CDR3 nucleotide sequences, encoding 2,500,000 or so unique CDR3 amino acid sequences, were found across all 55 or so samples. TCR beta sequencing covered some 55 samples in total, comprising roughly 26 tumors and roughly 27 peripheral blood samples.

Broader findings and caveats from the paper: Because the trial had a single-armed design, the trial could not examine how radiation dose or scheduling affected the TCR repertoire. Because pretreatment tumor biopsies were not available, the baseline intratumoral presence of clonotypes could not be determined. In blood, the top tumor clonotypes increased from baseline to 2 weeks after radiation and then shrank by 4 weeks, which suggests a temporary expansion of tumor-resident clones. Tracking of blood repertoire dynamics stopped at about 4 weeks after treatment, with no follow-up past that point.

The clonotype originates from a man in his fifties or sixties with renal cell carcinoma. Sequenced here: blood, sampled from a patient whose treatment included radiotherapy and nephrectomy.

The DNA sequence follows: TGCGCCAGCAGCTTAACAGGAACCTACAATGAGCAGTTCTTC. Protein translation: CASSLTGTYNEQFF. The chain links TRBV5-1 with TRBJ2-1, with a tentative D gene TRBD1 over 5 matching bases. V loses 2 bases of germline sequence and J loses 2 bases, and the interval between the two ends is 8 bases. For CDR1 and CDR2, the germline V gene lists SGHRS and YFSETQ. Measured from the cysteine to the phenylalanine, the CDR3 is 14 residues long. The read is trimmed to its CDR3 DNA, 42 bases read in frame from base 1.